A single sample is the source of the 32 T cell receptor beta chains below, sequenced in a study of tumor and adjacent non-tumor tissue in lung cancer. The template was RNA from unsorted bulk tissue. A modified ARM-PCR protocol with three rounds of nested PCR amplified TCRbeta. TCRdb reprocessed the multiplex PCR reads via MiXCR and lists one record per CDR3 protein. There are 200,000 to 250,000 distinct CDR3 sequences in the sample; about 76% occur only once, and 20% to 25% lies in the top ten. Input material: lung tumor tissue. These receptors all come from a man aged 55 to 70 with non-small cell lung cancer.

A note on this clonotype: At one end, the junction sequence differs from germline, possibly due to a read error. The chain combines TRBV5-1 with TRBJ2-2; TRBD1 matches 8 bases. The CDR3 consists of 15 residues. CDR1 is SGHRS, CDR2 YFSETQ, per germline. The CDR3 region has the DNA TGCGCCAACAGCTTGTCCGCAGGGGGCTCCGGGGAGCTGTTTTTT. Translation: CANSLSAGGSGELFF.

A remark on this clonotype: Likely a read error: the CDR3 ends without its conserved phenylalanine or tryptophan. V usage is TRBV20-1 and J usage is TRBJ2-5; D tentatively reads TRBD1 or TRBD2 (5 bases each). Germline values: CDR1 DFQATT, CDR2 SNEGSKA (reference sequence). V gave up 1 base and J gave up 5 bases, with 20 bases separating them. This CDR3 has 16 amino acids. CDR3 nucleotides: TGCAGTGCTAGAGGGCCGGGACCCCAGCCACCGGAGACCCAGTACCTC. Translating gives CSARGPGPQPPETQYL.

V is TRBV12-3 or TRBV12-4 and J is TRBJ1-3; 9 nucleotides line up with TRBD1. V was pared by 2 bases and J by 4 bases, with 15 bases of the junction left unmatched. The CDR3 runs to 19 residues. CDR3 in DNA: TGTGCCAGCAGTTTATACTACCGGGACAGGGTCCGCCGCGGAAACACCATATATTTT. It encodes CASSLYYRDRVRRGNTIYF.

On this clonotype: At one boundary the junction diverges from the germline segment, which might be a read error. V and J are TRBV20-1 and TRBJ2-1; TRBD2 matches 16 bases. The CDR3 loop spans 16 amino acids. Germline CDR1 and CDR2: DFQATT and SNEGSKA (reference sequence). This CDR3 reads CSAREGLAGGNNEQFF. CDR3 in DNA: TGTAGTGCTAGAGAGGGACTAGCGGGGGGGAACAATGAGCAGTTCTTC.

For this clonotype: The CDR3 end shows no conserved phenylalanine or tryptophan, and so a read error is likely. The CDR3 coding sequence is TGCAGTGCTAGTGTAGGACTAGCGGGGGGTAGAACGCAGTATCTT. It yields the protein CSASVGLAGGRTQYL. V usage is TRBV20-1 and J usage is TRBJ2-3; the match to TRBD2 covers 14 bases. J lost 9 bases, V lost 3 bases, and 8 bases had no gene match. CDR1 is DFQATT and CDR2 is SNEGSKA in the germline V gene (reference sequence). The CDR3 is 15 amino acids.

As regards this clonotype: Relative to the germline gene, one junction end is altered; a read error may explain this. The chain employs TRBV20-1 and TRBJ2-3; TRBD2 aligns across 12 bases. CDR1 is DFQATT and CDR2 is SNEGSKA in the germline V gene (reference sequence). The CDR3 contains 16 residues. Here the CDR3 reads CSAAPLAGGSIDTLYF. The DNA for the CDR3 is TGCAGTGCTGCCCCACTAGCGGGGGGTAGCATAGATACGCTGTATTTT.

The chain recombines TRBV11-2 with TRBJ1-1, with no clear D. Germline loops: CDR1 SGHAT, CDR2 FQNNGV. There are 13 residues in the CDR3. Trimming removed 3 bases at V and 0 bases at J, with 5 bases between. In nucleotides, the CDR3 is TGTGCCAGCAGCTTGTATATGAACACTGAAGCTTTCTTT. Protein: CASSLYMNTEAFF.

There are many counts of this clonotype. This chain links TRBV6-5 with TRBJ2-1; D possibly corresponds to TRBD2 (6 bases). Germline V gene sequence: CDR1 MNHEY, CDR2 SVGAGI. The length of the CDR3 is 16 residues. The V and J ends lost 0 bases and 4 bases respectively, with 13 bases between them. The CDR3 DNA is TGTGCCAGCAGTTACTCACCAGCGGGCGTTTACAATGAGCAGTTCTTC. Translated, it gives CASSYSPAGVYNEQFF.

Comments on this clonotype: Germline is not matched at one junction end, which may reflect a read error. The J gene is TRBJ1-6, the V gene TRBV18; the D gene is possibly TRBD1 (6 bases). Germline V gives CDR1 KGHSH, CDR2 LQKENI. This CDR3 contains 15 residues. CDR3 region: CASSMDRIPNSPLHF. The CDR3 DNA is TGTGCCAGCTCAATGGACAGAATACCTAATTCACCCCTCCATTTT.

About this clonotype itself: A much larger clone differs from this one at a single base, so this may be a read error. V is TRBV6-2 or TRBV6-3 and J is TRBJ2-7; D tentatively reads TRBD1 or TRBD2 (5 bases each). Germline V gene sequence: CDR1 MNHEY, CDR2 SVGEGT. The CDR3 sequence is 15 residues long. V was shortened by 6 bases and J by 0 bases, with 15 bases between the two germline ends. The CDR3 DNA sequence: TGTGCCAGCAGGCTAGAGGGACCCTACTCCTACGAGCAGTACTTC. The encoded protein is CASRLEGPYSYEQYF.

Comments on this clonotype: Being one base from a much bigger clone, this may be a read error. The V gene is TRBV20-1, the J gene TRBJ1-2, with 8 positions matching TRBD1. The J segment lost 5 bases and the V segment lost 2 bases, leaving 10 bases of the junction unmatched. CDR3 length: 15 amino acids. Germline lookup yields CDR1 DFQATT and CDR2 SNEGSKA (reference sequence). CDR3 nucleotide sequence: TGCAGTGCTAGAAATCTACAGGGGGGAGGGTATGGCTACACCTTC. This translates into CSARNLQGGGYGYTF.

About this clonotype itself: The germline gene is not matched at one end of the junction; a read error may be the cause. V is TRBV4-1 and J is TRBJ2-7; TRBD2 matches 9 bases. Germline V gene data show CDR1 as MGHRA and CDR2 as YSYEKL. The CDR3 contains 17 residues. The CDR3 loop is CAGSQSLSGGSSYEQYF. The CDR3, as DNA: TGCGCCGGCAGCCAATCCCTTAGCGGGGGAAGCTCCTACGAGCAGTACTTC.

Note on this clonotype: With a much larger clone just one base away, this may be a read error. The chain uses TRBV20-1 and TRBJ2-4, with TRBD2 matching 13 bases. The CDR3 covers 18 residues. Germline V gene data show CDR1 as DFQATT and CDR2 as SNEGSKA (reference sequence). The CDR3 DNA follows: TGCAGTGCTACGATTGGACTAGCGGGAGAATTTGCCAAAAACATTCATTACTTC. Translation gives CSATIGLAGEFAKNIHYF.

This clonotype turned up a few times. A clone one base away is much larger, so this may be a read error. The V gene is TRBV29-1, the J gene TRBJ1-2; D possibly corresponds to TRBD1 (6 bases). The germline CDR1 and CDR2 sequences are SQVTM and ANQGSEA. The V gene lost 7 bases and the J gene lost 0 bases, with 15 bases spanning the gap. The CDR3 is made up of 14 amino acids. The CDR3: CSAIQDSTNYGYTF. The CDR3 DNA sequence: TGCAGCGCCATCCAGGACAGCACTAACTATGGCTACACCTTC.

Comments on this clonotype: Just one base apart from a much larger clone, this may be a read error. In DNA form, the CDR3 reads TGCAGTGCTAGTTCGGGACTAGCGGCCGGAAGGGGCACAGATACGCAGTATTTT. Its translation: CSASSGLAAGRGTDTQYF. The V and J genes are TRBV20-1 and TRBJ2-3; 11 nucleotides line up with TRBD2. The CDR3 is 18 amino acids. Germline CDR1 is DFQATT and CDR2 is SNEGSKA (reference sequence). Trimming removed 3 bases from V and 1 base from J; junction bases left unmatched: 12.

Of note for this clonotype: A read error may account for a junction end that differs from germline. The CDR3 here is CASGYQETQHF. CDR3 coding DNA: TGTGCCAGCGGGTACCAAGAGACCCAGCACTTC. J is TRBJ2-5 and V is TRBV6-2 or TRBV6-3; the D is unclear. This CDR3 has 11 residues. Germline lookup yields CDR1 MNHEY and CDR2 SVGEGT.

As regards this clonotype: At one of its ends the junction is not consistent with the germline gene, which may arise from a read error. The chain uses TRBV11-2 and TRBJ1-6; D not certain. The CDR3 contains 12 residues. Per the germline V gene, CDR1 is SGHAT and CDR2 is FQNNGV. For the CDR3, the DNA is TGTGCCATCAGGATGCTTCAGAGTCCCCTCTACTTT. It codes for CAIRMLQSPLYF.

This clonotype was seen a handful of times. Given a much more abundant clone one base away, this may be a read error. The chain has TRBV11-2 and TRBJ2-5; 8 bases agree with TRBD2. The germline V gene encodes CDR1 SGHAT and CDR2 FQNNGV. J gave up 7 bases and V 3 bases, and 13 bases lay outside the gene matches. The CDR3 covers 16 residues. CDR3 nucleotides: TGTGCCAGCAGCTTGGGGGGAGCGGGGGTAGGAGGGACCCAGTACTTC. This sequence encodes CASSLGGAGVGGTQYF.

The rearrangement uses TRBV6-2 or TRBV6-3 and TRBJ2-5; D unclear. This CDR3 is built from 15 residues. V lost 5 bases, J lost 5 bases, and 18 bases lay in between. Germline CDR1 reads MNHEY; CDR2 reads SVGEGT. The CDR3, as DNA: TGTGCCAGCAGTCCCCTCAGCATGGTCGAGGAGACCCAGTACTTC. Its protein is CASSPLSMVEETQYF.

CDR3 protein: CATGQGGGYEQYF. CDR3 nucleotides: TGTGCCACCGGACAGGGGGGTGGCTACGAGCAGTACTTC. The V call is TRBV10-3, the J call TRBJ2-7, with 10 bases fitting TRBD1. The V gene's germline CDR1 is ENHRY and CDR2 SYGVKD. This CDR3 contains 13 residues. V shed 10 bases, J shed 3 bases, and the junction held 6 bases outside the gene matches.

The rearrangement links TRBV20-1 to TRBJ2-5; D is perhaps TRBD2 (6 bases). Deletions cut 3 bases from V and 6 bases from J, with 23 bases between. This CDR3 is 16 amino acids long. CDR1 is DFQATT, CDR2 SNEGSKA, per germline (reference sequence). The CDR3 protein is CSASATGTGIRKTQYF. CDR3 in DNA: TGCAGTGCTAGCGCCACCGGGACTGGAATACGTAAGACCCAGTACTTC.

The V call is TRBV20-1, the J call TRBJ2-7, with 13 bases aligning to TRBD2. Germline V lookup: CDR1 DFQATT, CDR2 SNEGSKA (reference sequence). V lost 4 bases, J lost 6 bases, and 3 bases stayed unmatched. There are 13 residues in the CDR3. The CDR3 nucleotides are TGCAGTGCTACCCGACTAGCGGGGGGCGAGCAGTACTTC. This encodes CSATRLAGGEQYF.

This chain links TRBV11-2 with TRBJ1-1; D uncertain. Germline V gene lookup returns CDR1 SGHAT and CDR2 FQNNGV. V dropped 7 bases and J dropped 2 bases, with 14 bases sitting between them. The CDR3 is made up of 14 amino acids. In nucleotides, the CDR3 is TGTGCCAGCAACCCTCGGAGGGTTAACACTGAAGCTTTCTTT. It encodes CASNPRRVNTEAFF.

The CDR3 loop reads CASSLQASRSNQPQHF. CDR3 nucleotide sequence: TGTGCCAGCAGTTTACAGGCGAGTAGAAGCAATCAGCCCCAGCATTTT. This sequence joins TRBV28 and TRBJ1-5; D is ambiguous. CDR3 length: 16 residues. Per germline, CDR1 MDHEN and CDR2 SYDVKM. The V and J ends lost 2 bases and 1 base respectively, with 12 bases between them.

The sample holds many counts of this clonotype. The gene calls are TRBV20-1 and TRBJ1-2, with D maybe TRBD1 (5 bases). Trimming took off 5 bases at V and 0 bases at J, with 10 bases between the two ends. This CDR3 is 13 amino acids long. Germline loops: CDR1 DFQATT, CDR2 SNEGSKA (reference sequence). Here the CDR3 reads CSARDGANYGYTF. CDR3 nucleotide sequence: TGCAGTGCTCGGGACGGTGCTAACTATGGCTACACCTTC.

This clonotype was counted a few times. The J gene is TRBJ2-1, the V gene TRBV13; tentative D call: TRBD2 (6 bases). Germline lookup yields CDR1 PRHDT and CDR2 FYEKMQ (reference sequence). This CDR3 has 14 amino acids. The V and J ends lost 8 bases and 4 bases respectively, with 15 bases between them. The CDR3 nucleotides read TGTGCCAGCTTAGGCGGGGAGTTTTACAATGAGCAGTTCTTC. Amino acids: CASLGGEFYNEQFF.

CDR3 in amino acids: CASSYSAGTGANYGYTF. For the CDR3, the DNA is TGTGCCAGCAGTTACTCAGCCGGGACGGGGGCTAACTATGGCTACACCTTC. This rearrangement joins TRBV6-5 to TRBJ1-2; tentatively, D is TRBD1 (5 bases). Germline values: CDR1 MNHEY, CDR2 SVGAGI. The CDR3 runs 17 residues. V lost 0 bases and J lost 0, with 14 bases in between.

The gene calls are TRBV4-3 and TRBJ1-5, with 8 bases fitting TRBD1. Germline V gives CDR1 LGHNA, CDR2 YSLEER. The CDR3 has 18 residues. After removal of 0 bases from V and 1 base from J, the junction contained 8 bases not matched to a gene. The CDR3 DNA reads as TGCGCCAGCAGCCAAGATTTGACAGGGGATAGCAGCAATCAGCCCCAGCATTTT. It codes for CASSQDLTGDSSNQPQHF.

Turning to this clonotype: A read error may produce the germline difference seen at one junction end. The rearrangement uses TRBV11-3 and TRBJ1-2, with TRBD1 as a possible D gene (6 bases). The germline CDR1 and CDR2 sequences are SGHNT and YENEEA. The CDR3 is 14 amino acids. CDR3 DNA: TGTGCCAGCAGCCCTCGGGACATTAACCATGGATACACCTTC. It codes for CASSPRDINHGYTF.

There are many counts of this clonotype. The chain carries TRBV20-1 and TRBJ2-7; D could derive from TRBD1 or TRBD2 (5 bases each). The V end was cut by 1 base, the J end by 2 bases, with 9 bases between. Germline V lookup: CDR1 DFQATT, CDR2 SNEGSKA (reference sequence). The CDR3 contains 13 residues. The CDR3 DNA is TGCAGTGCTAGAGGGGGACGGGCCTACGAGCAGTACTTC. Translation: CSARGGRAYEQYF.

This clonotype was seen a handful of times. The rearrangement links TRBV12-3 or TRBV12-4 to TRBJ2-7; D might be TRBD2 (6 bases). Trimming shortened V by 5 bases and J by 0 bases, and 14 bases separated the two germline ends. The CDR3 covers 15 residues. The CDR3 loop reads CASSLAGTGSYEQYF. The CDR3 nucleotides are TGTGCCAGCAGTCTTGCCGGGACTGGCTCCTACGAGCAGTACTTC.

As for this clonotype: At one end the junction does not follow the germline gene, possibly because of a read error. The J gene is TRBJ1-6, the V gene TRBV11-2; possible D gene TRBD1, 5 bases. The CDR3 consists of 14 residues. The germline V gene has CDR1 SGHAT and CDR2 FQNNGV. CDR3 sequence reads: CASNLDPGTTPLHF. In DNA form, the CDR3 reads TGTGCCAGCAACTTAGACCCTGGGACGACACCCCTCCACTTT.